Given below is one T cell receptor (beta chain) in context. Profiled with immunoSEQ multiplex PCR; TCRdb holds only in-frame clones, not every one. The sample shows about 98,000 clones, more than 75% of them seen only once. There are 16 residues in the CDR3. The data were taken from a study of blood T cell repertoires in COVID-19. This sequence originates from a man aged 60 to 75 with active or convalescent COVID-19. Specimen: peripheral blood. The J gene is TRBJ2-1, the V gene TRBV12-2; the D segment call TRBD2 is taken from the table without a DNA check. TRBV12-2 is an annotated pseudogene. CDR3 coding DNA: TGTGCAAGTCGCTCTGTACTAGCGGAGTCCTACAATGAGCAGTTCTTC. Translation gives CASRSVLAESYNEQFF.